This TCR beta chain was retrieved from a study of blood T cells in healthy people across ages. Germline CDR1 reads SNHLY; CDR2 reads FYNNEI. V was pared by 2 bases and J by 12 bases, with 19 bases between. The CDR3 contains 15 residues. Samples each yielded at least 6 micrograms of total RNA. Primers used in a second PCR of about 6 to 12 cycles were a sample-barcoded 5' primer and a J-beta primer mix. Each single sample gave us at least 3 million CDR3-containing paired-end reads. TCRdb re-called the 5' RACE reads through MiXCR, storing one row per CDR3 protein. The sample records roughly 900,000 distinct CDR3 sequences, 25% to 35% being singletons. This clonotype has just a few counts.

Material: blood. The receptor comes from a woman at least 80 years old in good health. This chain links TRBV2 with TRBJ1-4; D is possibly TRBD1 (6 bases). The CDR3 DNA reads as TGTGCCAGCAGTGAACAGGGGCTTCCCTCAGGCGAACTGTTTTTT. Amino acids: CASSEQGLPSGELFF.